The clone carrying this T cell receptor beta chain was recorded once. Antigen unknown. The data are from a study of shared clonotypes between healthy human individuals. General study points: An effect of sequencing depth on clonotype sharing among donors was expected.

Assay runs were performed at deep level. The sorted-subset replicate PCRs were given about 210 ng DNA, which is 25,000 to 35,000 T cell genomes. TCRdb's table, derived via immunoSEQ multiplex PCR, lists solely in-frame clones and lacks some. The table records around 650,000 clones, roughly 96% of them present only once. CD45RO-negative, CCR7-positively selected cells formed the naive CD8 fraction, excluding terminally differentiated effector memory CD45RA+ cells. This receptor was identified in a woman in her 30s in good health. The sequenced material came from naive CD8+ T cells sorted from blood.

The chain's CDR3 is CASSLDPEGRETQYF. CDR3 DNA sequence: TGTGCCAGCAGCTTAGATCCTGAGGGCAGGGAGACCCAGTACTTC. The chain links TRBV11-2 to TRBJ2-5, with D possibly TRBD2 on 5 matching bases. V was clipped by 0 bases and J by 5 bases, with 13 bases between them. This CDR3 has 15 residues. From germline, CDR1 is SGHAT and CDR2 FQNNGV.